Listed below are T cell receptor beta chains from one sample, sequenced in a study of low-dose radiotherapy and immunotherapy resistance in tumors. TCRdb re-called the reads with MiXCR, one entry per CDR3 protein. The sample lists 65,000 to 100,000 distinct CDR3 sequences, 15% to 20% occurring once. The source material was PBMCs, sampled before treatment. These receptors originate from a male donor with prostate cancer. CDR3s include the opening cysteine and the closing phenylalanine or tryptophan. The order of the fields is CDR3 DNA, CDR3 protein, D gene, J gene, clone size, V gene. D genes are given only for firm matches. Only some rows state a clone size, as once, few, many or a class for expanded clones.

cdr3_nt: TGTGCCAGCAGAGGGACAGTTCGCTCCTACGAGCAGTACTTC; cdr3_aa: CASRGTVRSYEQYF; d_call: TRBD1; j_call: TRBJ2-7; clone_size: many; v_call: TRBV6-2/TRBV6-3
cdr3_nt: TGCAGTGCTAAGGGGCCGCTAGGTGATAAGACTGAAGCTTTCTTT; cdr3_aa: CSAKGPLGDKTEAFF; d_call: -; j_call: TRBJ1-1; clone_size: many; v_call: TRBV20-1
cdr3_nt: TGTGCCAGCAGCTCCCTGGGGGCGGGGATTGGGGTCACCGGGGAGCTGTTTTTT; cdr3_aa: CASSSLGAGIGVTGELFF; d_call: -; j_call: TRBJ2-2; clone_size: many; v_call: TRBV7-2
cdr3_nt: TGTGCCTGGAAAGCCAGCACAGATACGCAGTATTTT; cdr3_aa: CAWKASTDTQYF; d_call: -; j_call: TRBJ2-3; clone_size: many; v_call: TRBV30
cdr3_nt: TGTGCCAGCAGCTTGTTGAACACCGGGGAGCTGTTTTTT; cdr3_aa: CASSLLNTGELFF; d_call: -; j_call: TRBJ2-2; clone_size: many; v_call: TRBV11-1
cdr3_nt: TGCGCCAGCAGCACAACTCCAGGGGTGGATCAGCCCCAGCATTTT; cdr3_aa: CASSTTPGVDQPQHF; d_call: -; j_call: TRBJ1-5; clone_size: many; v_call: TRBV5-1
cdr3_nt: TGTGCCAGCAGCTGGGGGGGGCAGGGCGCTGAAGCTTTCTTT; cdr3_aa: CASSWGGQGAEAFF; d_call: -; j_call: TRBJ1-1; clone_size: many; v_call: TRBV7-2
cdr3_nt: -; cdr3_aa: CASRGTGVAGELFFF; d_call: -; j_call: TRBJ2-2; clone_size: -; v_call: TRBV19
cdr3_nt: TGCGCCAGCAGCTTAAGCGGGGGTCAAGAGACCCAGTACTTC; cdr3_aa: CASSLSGGQETQYF; d_call: TRBD2; j_call: TRBJ2-5; clone_size: many; v_call: TRBV5-1
cdr3_nt: TGTGCCACCGGAAGCGCAGATACGCAGTATTTT; cdr3_aa: CATGSADTQYF; d_call: -; j_call: TRBJ2-3; clone_size: many; v_call: TRBV24-1
cdr3_nt: TGCAGTGCTATTGACAGAAGCAATCAGCCCCAGCATTTT; cdr3_aa: CSAIDRSNQPQHF; d_call: -; j_call: TRBJ1-5; clone_size: many; v_call: TRBV20-1
cdr3_nt: TGTGCCAGCAGCTTAGGAGCTGAGAACAGGGGGCGGTTCGGCGGGGAGCTGTTTTTT; cdr3_aa: CASSLGAENRGRFGGELFF; d_call: TRBD1; j_call: TRBJ2-2; clone_size: many; v_call: TRBV7-6
cdr3_nt: TGTGCCAGCAGCTTCGGGACTACCCACACCGGGGAGCTGTTTTTT; cdr3_aa: CASSFGTTHTGELFF; d_call: TRBD2; j_call: TRBJ2-2; clone_size: -; v_call: TRBV5-8
cdr3_nt: TGTGCCAGCAGCCCTCGGCGGGCGACATACAATGAGCAGTTCTTC; cdr3_aa: CASSPRRATYNEQFF; d_call: -; j_call: TRBJ2-1; clone_size: many; v_call: TRBV6-5
cdr3_nt: TGTGCCAGCAGTCCTGACGGGAATTCACCCCTCCACTTT; cdr3_aa: CASSPDGNSPLHF; d_call: -; j_call: TRBJ1-6; clone_size: -; v_call: TRBV6-1
cdr3_nt: TGCAGTGCTTCAGGGCGTAACAATGAGCAGTTCTTC; cdr3_aa: CSASGRNNEQFF; d_call: -; j_call: TRBJ2-1; clone_size: many; v_call: TRBV20-1
cdr3_nt: TGTGCCAGCAAGGACGGGAGGGCAATCACTGAAGCTTTCTTT; cdr3_aa: CASKDGRAITEAFF; d_call: -; j_call: TRBJ1-1; clone_size: many; v_call: TRBV7-2
cdr3_nt: TGTGCCAGCTGGACAGGGACGAACACCGGGGAGCTGTTTTTT; cdr3_aa: CASWTGTNTGELFF; d_call: TRBD1; j_call: TRBJ2-2; clone_size: many; v_call: TRBV6-5
cdr3_nt: TGCAGTGCCCCACTAAGCGGGGGGCCGGGCGGGGAGCTGTTTTTT; cdr3_aa: CSAPLSGGPGGELFF; d_call: TRBD2; j_call: TRBJ2-2; clone_size: many; v_call: TRBV20-1
cdr3_nt: TGCAGTGCTAGAGATCCCAGGGACGGCCTGAACACTGAAGCTTTCTTT; cdr3_aa: CSARDPRDGLNTEAFF; d_call: -; j_call: TRBJ1-1; clone_size: few; v_call: TRBV20-1
cdr3_nt: TGTGCCAGCAGCTCGTTAACTAGATACCTTGTACGGAACACCGGGGAGCTGTTTTTT; cdr3_aa: CASSSLTRYLVRNTGELFF; d_call: -; j_call: TRBJ2-2; clone_size: many; v_call: TRBV11-2
cdr3_nt: TGTGCCAGCAGCTCACCAGGGGAGGCGCCCCTCCACTTT; cdr3_aa: CASSSPGEAPLHF; d_call: -; j_call: TRBJ1-6; clone_size: few; v_call: TRBV5-4
cdr3_nt: TGTGCCAGCAGCCAAGGACGGACCCACACTGAAGCTTTCTTT; cdr3_aa: CASSQGRTHTEAFF; d_call: -; j_call: TRBJ1-1; clone_size: many; v_call: TRBV3-1
cdr3_nt: TGCGCCAGCCGTGGGAGTGGACGGGGAGGGTACGAGCAGTACTTC; cdr3_aa: CASRGSGRGGYEQYF; d_call: TRBD2; j_call: TRBJ2-7; clone_size: many; v_call: TRBV10-2
cdr3_nt: TGTGCCATCAGGGGTACACGGGCCGAGCAGTACTTC; cdr3_aa: CAIRGTRAEQYF; d_call: -; j_call: TRBJ2-7; clone_size: many; v_call: TRBV10-3
cdr3_nt: TGTGCCAGCAACCCCGGACGGGACGGGGGCTACACCTTC; cdr3_aa: CASNPGRDGGYTF; d_call: -; j_call: TRBJ1-2; clone_size: many; v_call: TRBV12-3/TRBV12-4
cdr3_nt: TGTGCCAGCTGCCCTCGTGCTTTGCGGTGCACAGATACGCAGTATTTT; cdr3_aa: CASCPRALRCTDTQYF; d_call: -; j_call: TRBJ2-3; clone_size: many; v_call: TRBV6-5
cdr3_nt: TGTGCCAGCAGCTTACGTGGGGGCAGTCAGCCCCAGCATTTT; cdr3_aa: CASSLRGGSQPQHF; d_call: -; j_call: TRBJ1-5; clone_size: many; v_call: TRBV13
cdr3_nt: TGTGCCTGGAGTGGGCTAGCGGGACCCTACGAGCAGTACTTC; cdr3_aa: CAWSGLAGPYEQYF; d_call: TRBD2; j_call: TRBJ2-7; clone_size: few; v_call: TRBV30
cdr3_nt: TGTGCCAGCAGCTTAGGGACCGATACGCAGTATTTT; cdr3_aa: CASSLGTDTQYF; d_call: -; j_call: TRBJ2-3; clone_size: many; v_call: TRBV11-2
cdr3_nt: TGTGCCAGCAGCCAAGATCCAGGGACAACCTCCTACGAGCAGTACTTC; cdr3_aa: CASSQDPGTTSYEQYF; d_call: -; j_call: TRBJ2-7; clone_size: many; v_call: TRBV14
cdr3_nt: TGCAGTGCTAGAGATCCCAGTTCGCGGCAGTTCTTC; cdr3_aa: CSARDPSSRQFF; d_call: -; j_call: TRBJ2-1; clone_size: many; v_call: TRBV20-1
cdr3_nt: TGTGCCACCAGTGCCTCCTCCGGGCCCAATGAGCAGTTCTTC; cdr3_aa: CATSASSGPNEQFF; d_call: -; j_call: TRBJ2-1; clone_size: few; v_call: TRBV24-1
cdr3_nt: TGTGCCAGCAGCTTACTACGGGGGGGAGAGACCCAGTACTTC; cdr3_aa: CASSLLRGGETQYF; d_call: TRBD2; j_call: TRBJ2-5; clone_size: many; v_call: TRBV5-6
cdr3_nt: TGTGCCAGCACGGCAGACACAGATACGCAGTATTTT; cdr3_aa: CASTADTDTQYF; d_call: -; j_call: TRBJ2-3; clone_size: few; v_call: TRBV2
cdr3_nt: TGTGCCAGCAGCCCCACTAGCGGGGGAACCTCCTACAATGAGCAGTTCTTC; cdr3_aa: CASSPTSGGTSYNEQFF; d_call: TRBD2; j_call: TRBJ2-1; clone_size: many; v_call: TRBV12-3/TRBV12-4
cdr3_nt: TGTGCCAGCAGCGGGACGGGGGGGGAGCTGTTTTTT; cdr3_aa: CASSGTGGELFF; d_call: -; j_call: TRBJ2-2; clone_size: many; v_call: TRBV9
cdr3_nt: TGTGCCAGCAGCTTGAGGGCAGAAGCTAACTATGGCTACACCTTC; cdr3_aa: CASSLRAEANYGYTF; d_call: -; j_call: TRBJ1-2; clone_size: few; v_call: TRBV5-4
cdr3_nt: TGCGCCAGCAGCTTGACAGCCACGTACGAGCAGTACTTC; cdr3_aa: CASSLTATYEQYF; d_call: -; j_call: TRBJ2-7; clone_size: -; v_call: TRBV5-1
cdr3_nt: TGTGCCAGCAGTTCCAACCCGGGACTAGCGGGGGTTGGGGATGAGCAGTTCTTC; cdr3_aa: CASSSNPGLAGVGDEQFF; d_call: TRBD2; j_call: TRBJ2-1; clone_size: few; v_call: TRBV6-8
cdr3_nt: TGTGCCAGCAGTGACACGACAGGGTTGGAGACCCAGTACTTC; cdr3_aa: CASSDTTGLETQYF; d_call: TRBD1; j_call: TRBJ2-5; clone_size: many; v_call: TRBV2
cdr3_nt: TGTGCCAGCAGTTTATCGTCCAGGGCCTATGGCTACACCTTC; cdr3_aa: CASSLSSRAYGYTF; d_call: -; j_call: TRBJ1-2; clone_size: many; v_call: TRBV27
cdr3_nt: TGTGCCAGCAGCTTGGGACAGGGACGGAGCACAGATACGCAGTATTTT; cdr3_aa: CASSLGQGRSTDTQYF; d_call: TRBD1; j_call: TRBJ2-3; clone_size: many; v_call: TRBV5-4
cdr3_nt: TGTGCCAGCGAGGGCGACTCCTACAATGAGCAGTTCTTC; cdr3_aa: CASEGDSYNEQFF; d_call: -; j_call: TRBJ2-1; clone_size: many; v_call: TRBV5-8
cdr3_nt: TGTGCCAGTAGTGTACGTAGGGGACAGGGTTACACCGGGGAGCTGTTTTTT; cdr3_aa: CASSVRRGQGYTGELFF; d_call: TRBD1; j_call: TRBJ2-2; clone_size: many; v_call: TRBV19
cdr3_nt: TGTGCCAGCAGCTTTTACCAGGATACCTACGAGCAGTACTTC; cdr3_aa: CASSFYQDTYEQYF; d_call: -; j_call: TRBJ2-7; clone_size: many; v_call: TRBV5-6
cdr3_nt: TGTGCCAGTAGTCTGCCGGGACAGGGATATGGCTACACCTTC; cdr3_aa: CASSLPGQGYGYTF; d_call: TRBD1; j_call: TRBJ1-2; clone_size: few; v_call: TRBV19
cdr3_nt: TGTGCCTCGGAGAGGGACAATGAGCAGTTCTTC; cdr3_aa: CASERDNEQFF; d_call: -; j_call: TRBJ2-1; clone_size: many; v_call: TRBV30
cdr3_nt: TGTGCCAGCAGCCAAGATCTTGGCAGCAACAATCAGCCCCAGCATTTT; cdr3_aa: CASSQDLGSNNQPQHF; d_call: -; j_call: TRBJ1-5; clone_size: many; v_call: TRBV3-1
cdr3_nt: TGTGCCAGCAGCCGCCTAGCGGGGGGGCTGTCTGATACGCAGTATTTT; cdr3_aa: CASSRLAGGLSDTQYF; d_call: TRBD2; j_call: TRBJ2-3; clone_size: many; v_call: TRBV27
cdr3_nt: TGTGCCAGCAGTTTAGGTCGCCCCGGCTCCTACAATGAGCAGTTCTTC; cdr3_aa: CASSLGRPGSYNEQFF; d_call: -; j_call: TRBJ2-1; clone_size: many; v_call: TRBV27
cdr3_nt: TGTGCCAGCACCCGCGCAGGCTCCTACGAGCAGTACTTC; cdr3_aa: CASTRAGSYEQYF; d_call: -; j_call: TRBJ2-7; clone_size: many; v_call: TRBV6-2/TRBV6-3